This entry describes one T cell receptor (beta chain). Clones were read by immunoSEQ multiplex PCR, and TCRdb kept only the in-frame ones, dropping some. This sample has almost 100,000 clones; roughly 89% occur once, and the top ten carry about 2.5%. The source of the sample is a study of PD-1 blockade in classical Hodgkin lymphoma. All the patients suffered relapse after autologous stem cell transplantation, and brentuximab vedotin exposure differed. The CDR3 sequence is 14 residues long. V was shortened by 5 bases and J by 4 bases, with 14 bases between the two germline ends. CDR1 is SGHTA and CDR2 is FQGNSA in the germline V gene.

The sample here was peripheral blood mononuclear cells (PBMCs), taken at baseline. The chain recombines TRBV7-2 with TRBJ1-1; D not certain. This clonotype was obtained from a human donor with classical Hodgkin lymphoma. The CDR3 loop reads CASSTVPASTEAFF. CDR3 in DNA: TGTGCCAGCAGCACCGTCCCGGCCAGCACTGAAGCTTTCTTT.